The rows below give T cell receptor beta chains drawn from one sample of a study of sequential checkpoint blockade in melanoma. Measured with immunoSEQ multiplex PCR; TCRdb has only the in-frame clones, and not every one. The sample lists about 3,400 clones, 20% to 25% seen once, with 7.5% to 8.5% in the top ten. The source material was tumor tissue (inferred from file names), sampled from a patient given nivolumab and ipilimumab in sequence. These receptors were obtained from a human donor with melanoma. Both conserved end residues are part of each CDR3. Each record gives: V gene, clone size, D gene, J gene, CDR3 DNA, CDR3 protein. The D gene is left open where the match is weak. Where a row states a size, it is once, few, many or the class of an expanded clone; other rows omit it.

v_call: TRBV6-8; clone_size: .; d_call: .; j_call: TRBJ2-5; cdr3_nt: TGTGCCAGCATGCGGACCTTTACCTCGGGGGAGACCCAGTACTTC; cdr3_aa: CASMRTFTSGETQYF
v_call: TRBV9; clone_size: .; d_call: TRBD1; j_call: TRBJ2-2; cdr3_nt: TGTGCCAGCAGCGTTACAGGGGGGAACACCGGGGAGCTGTTTTTT; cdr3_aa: CASSVTGGNTGELFF
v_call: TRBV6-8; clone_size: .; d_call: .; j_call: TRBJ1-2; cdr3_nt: TGTGCCAGCAGTCCCACCGGTTCCAGGGCCCAAGGCTACACCTTC; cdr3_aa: CASSPTGSRAQGYTF
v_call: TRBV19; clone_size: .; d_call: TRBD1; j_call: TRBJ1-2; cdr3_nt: TGTGCCAGTAGTTCGACCGGGACAGGGAGAAACTATGGCTACACCTTC; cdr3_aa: CASSSTGTGRNYGYTF
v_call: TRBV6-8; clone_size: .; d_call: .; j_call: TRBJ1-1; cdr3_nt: TGTGCCAGCAGCCGCTTCCCCTATCCGGGACCTCGGACATCTGAAGCTTTCTTT; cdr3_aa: CASSRFPYPGPRTSEAFF
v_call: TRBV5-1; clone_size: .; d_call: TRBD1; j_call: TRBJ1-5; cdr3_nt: TGCGCCAGCAGCCCGGACAGGGGAAGCAATCAGCCCCAGCATTTT; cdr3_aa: CASSPDRGSNQPQHF
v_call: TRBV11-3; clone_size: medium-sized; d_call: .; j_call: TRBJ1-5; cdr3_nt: TGTGCCAGCAGCTTACGCGGTGAAGGGCTAAATAGCAATCAGCCCCAGCATTTT; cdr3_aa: CASSLRGEGLNSNQPQHF
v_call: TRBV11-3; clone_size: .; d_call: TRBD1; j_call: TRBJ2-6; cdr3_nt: TGTGCCAGCACCTTTCCCCGAACAGGGGTGAGTGGGGCCAACGTCCTGACTTTC; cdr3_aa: CASTFPRTGVSGANVLTF
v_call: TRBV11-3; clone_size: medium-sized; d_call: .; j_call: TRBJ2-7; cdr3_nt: TGTGCCAGCAGCTTAGTCCCAGGGGACGCCTACGAGCAGTACTTC; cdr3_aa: CASSLVPGDAYEQYF
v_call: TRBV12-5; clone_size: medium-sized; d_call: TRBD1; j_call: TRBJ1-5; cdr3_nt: TGTGCCAGCACCCCCGCGGCAGGGGGGCAGCCCCAGCATTTT; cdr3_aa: CASTPAAGGQPQHF
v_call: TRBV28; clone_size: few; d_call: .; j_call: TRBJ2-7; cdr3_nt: TGTGCCAGCGCGGGGTCAAACTACGAGCAGTACTTC; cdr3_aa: CASAGSNYEQYF
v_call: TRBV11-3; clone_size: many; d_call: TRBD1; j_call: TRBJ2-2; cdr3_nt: TGTGCCAGCAGCGCACTAGCCTCAGGGACAGGATACACCGGGGAGCTGTTTTTT; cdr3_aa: CASSALASGTGYTGELFF